This T cell receptor (beta chain) was sequenced in a study of cytomegalovirus exposure and HLA in healthy donors. CDR1 SGHRS and CDR2 YFSETQ come from the germline V gene. V dropped 6 bases and J dropped 6; count of bases not matched to a gene: 17. The CDR3 has 17 amino acids. As to this clone: Its antigen is not known.

PCR used 60 Vbeta primers and 13 Jbeta primers. The method was immunoSEQ multiplex PCR; TCRdb's version includes in-frame clones alone and lacks a portion of them. The sample includes 140,000 to 150,000 clones, around three quarters seen only once; the top ten take about 3%. General study findings and limits: Analysis was carried out at a later point, and it linked a missense DCLRE1C variant to TCR beta V- and J-gene trimming.

This clonotype originated in a man between 35 and 55 years old in good health and CMV-seropositive. Sequencing was done on a sample of PBMCs. The chain joins TRBV5-1 to TRBJ2-1; 8 bases fit TRBD2. CDR3 sequence: CASKLLSVGLGINEQFF. The CDR3 DNA sequence: TGCGCCAGCAAGCTTCTCTCTGTGGGACTAGGAATCAATGAGCAGTTCTTC.